A single sample gave rise to the 13 T cell receptor beta chains below, sequenced in a study of T-cell reconstitution after alpha-beta-depleted transplantation in children. A library of TCRbeta sequences, prepared with unique molecular identifiers, was generated. Via MiXCR, TCRdb re-called the PCR reads, giving one row per CDR3 protein. This sample has roughly 670,000 distinct CDR3 sequences, with about 12% found just once. Here the sequenced sample was PBMCs, taken before TCRalphabeta/CD19-depleted stem cell transplant. The receptors originated from a girl aged 2-10 years with congenital amegakaryocytic thrombocytopenia, due to receive a stem cell transplant.

At least ten counts were recorded for this clonotype. V gene TRBV27 combines with J gene TRBJ2-7, with D unclear. V was shortened by 0 bases and J by 0 bases, with 12 bases between the two germline ends. The CDR3 is 16 amino acids. The V gene's germline CDR1 is MNHEY and CDR2 SMNVEV (reference sequence). The CDR3 coding sequence is TGTGCCAGCAGTTTATCGCCAGCCATTCCCTCCTACGAGCAGTACTTC. Residues: CASSLSPAIPSYEQYF.

This clonotype has more than one count but fewer than ten. The gene calls are TRBV5-8 and TRBJ1-5; D possibly corresponds to TRBD1 (6 bases). The germline gives CDR1 SGHTS, CDR2 YDEGEE. CDR3 length: 17 amino acids. Trimming shortened V by 1 base and J by 4 bases, and 18 bases separated the two germline ends. CDR3 sequence reads: CASSLPDSPSGNQPQHF. Here the CDR3 DNA reads TGTGCCAGCAGCTTGCCGGACAGCCCCTCGGGGAATCAGCCCCAGCATTTT.

This clonotype has more than one count but fewer than ten. J is TRBJ1-3 and V is TRBV6-5; D remains ambiguous. Trimming shortened V by 0 bases and J by 8 bases, and 11 bases separated the two germline ends. The CDR3 totals 14 residues. Germline CDR1 is MNHEY and CDR2 is SVGAGI. The CDR3 sequence is CASSYSIFGDTIYF. CDR3 coding DNA: TGTGCCAGCAGTTACTCTATCTTTGGGGACACCATATATTTT.

Many counts were recorded for this clonotype. The chain is built from TRBV15 and TRBJ2-1; D possibly corresponds to TRBD1 (5 bases). The CDR3 totals 15 residues. Germline V lookup: CDR1 LNHNV, CDR2 YYDKDF (reference sequence). Trimming took off 5 bases at V and 2 bases at J, with 13 bases between the two ends. The CDR3 spells CATSGRAPPYNEQFF. In nucleotides, the CDR3 is TGTGCCACCAGCGGCAGGGCCCCCCCCTACAATGAGCAGTTCTTC.

This clonotype was seen a handful of times. The chain combines TRBV12-3 or TRBV12-4 with TRBJ2-3, with 7 bases matching TRBD2. The CDR3 spans 14 residues. Unmatched junction bases numbered 5, after V lost 6 bases and J lost 2 bases. CDR3 coding DNA: TGTGCCAGCAGCACTAGCGCCCACACAGATACGCAGTATTTT. The encoded protein is CASSTSAHTDTQYF.

This rearrangement joins TRBV27 to TRBJ2-7; possibly TRBD2 for D (5 bases). The CDR3 has 14 amino acids. Germline-derived CDR1 and CDR2 are MNHEY and SMNVEV (reference sequence). V gave up 5 bases and J gave up 3 bases, with 14 bases separating them. The CDR3 coding sequence is TGTGCCAGCAGTCCGCCTAGCACCCGCTACGAGCAGTACTTC. Translating gives CASSPPSTRYEQYF.

V gene TRBV6-2 or TRBV6-3 combines with J gene TRBJ2-5, with D perhaps TRBD1 (5 bases). Trimming stripped 7 bases from V and 10 bases from J, with 19 bases between. Germline-derived CDR1 and CDR2 are MNHEY and SVGEGT. The CDR3 length is 13 residues. CDR3 loop: CASTQTTEFIQYF. CDR3 in DNA: TGTGCCAGCACCCAAACGACAGAGTTTATCCAGTACTTC.

This clonotype was seen at least ten times. This chain's CDR3 is CASSLRISAYEQYF. CDR3 sequence (DNA): TGCGCCAGCAGCTTGAGGATATCCGCCTACGAGCAGTACTTC. This chain uses TRBV5-1 with TRBJ2-7; unclear D gene. With 1 base removed from V and 2 bases from J, the gap between germline ends came to 10 bases. The germline gives CDR1 SGHRS, CDR2 YFSETQ. This CDR3 spans 14 amino acids.

This clonotype has a count of ten or more. The V and J genes are TRBV20-1 and TRBJ2-1; 10 positions match TRBD2. The CDR3 is 16 amino acids. From germline, CDR1 is DFQATT and CDR2 SNEGSKA (reference sequence). With V trimmed by 3 bases and J by 1 base, 6 bases remained unmatched. The CDR3 nucleotides are TGCAGTGCTAGGCCGCTAGCGGGAGTTTCCTACAATGAGCAGTTCTTC. It specifies CSARPLAGVSYNEQFF.

The chain recombines TRBV7-9 with TRBJ2-2, with unresolved D. Germline loops: CDR1 SEHNR, CDR2 FQNEAQ (reference sequence). Trimming removed 6 bases at V and 6 bases at J, with 14 bases between. The CDR3 length is 14 residues. The CDR3 DNA follows: TGTGCCAGCAGGGCCCGCGGAGTCCCCGGGGAGCTGTTTTTT. This sequence encodes CASRARGVPGELFF.

V gene TRBV5-1 combines with J gene TRBJ2-3; D gene uncertain. The V and J ends lost 2 bases and 0 bases respectively, with 13 bases between them. CDR1 and CDR2 (germline): SGHRS, YFSETQ. The CDR3 runs 16 residues. The DNA for the CDR3 is TGCGCCAGCAGCTTCCGCCGTTCTCCTAGCACAGATACGCAGTATTTT. Translating it yields CASSFRRSPSTDTQYF.

This clonotype was observed many times. This rearrangement joins TRBV10-3 to TRBJ1-5; 9 bases fit TRBD1. The V gene end was trimmed by 10 bases and the J gene end by 5 bases; junction bases not matched to a gene: 6. Germline CDR1 ENHRY, CDR2 SYGVKD. The CDR3 consists of 13 residues. CDR3: CASRDREDQPQHF. Here the CDR3 DNA reads TGTGCCAGCCGGGACAGGGAGGATCAGCCCCAGCATTTT.

The sample holds a few counts of this clonotype. The J gene is TRBJ2-7, the V gene TRBV12-3 or TRBV12-4; D is perhaps TRBD2 (6 bases). V lost 6 bases to trimming and J lost 4 bases, with 16 bases between them. The CDR3 is made up of 14 amino acids. CDR3 in DNA: TGTGCCAGCAGATCGCACGGCGGGGTATACGAGCAGTACTTC. It is translated as CASRSHGGVYEQYF.